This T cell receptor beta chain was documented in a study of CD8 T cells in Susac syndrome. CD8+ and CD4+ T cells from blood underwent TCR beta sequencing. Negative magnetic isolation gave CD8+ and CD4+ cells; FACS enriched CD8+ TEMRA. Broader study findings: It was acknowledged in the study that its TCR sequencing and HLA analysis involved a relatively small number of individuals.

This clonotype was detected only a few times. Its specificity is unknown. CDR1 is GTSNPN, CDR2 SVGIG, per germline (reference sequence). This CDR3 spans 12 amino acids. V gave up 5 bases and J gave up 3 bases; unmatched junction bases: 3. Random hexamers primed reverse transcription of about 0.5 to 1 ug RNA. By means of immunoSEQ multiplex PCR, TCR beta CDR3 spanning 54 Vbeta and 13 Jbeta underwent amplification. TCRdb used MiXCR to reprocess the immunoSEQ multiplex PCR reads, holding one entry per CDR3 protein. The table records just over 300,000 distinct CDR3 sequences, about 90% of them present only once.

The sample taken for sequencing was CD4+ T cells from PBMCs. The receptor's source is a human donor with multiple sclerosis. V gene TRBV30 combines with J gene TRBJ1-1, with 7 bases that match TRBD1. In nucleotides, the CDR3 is TGTGCCTGGGCCAGGGGGTACACTGAAGCTTTCTTT. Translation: CAWARGYTEAFF. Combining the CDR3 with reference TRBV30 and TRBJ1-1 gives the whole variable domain SQTIHQWPATLVQPVGSPLSLECTVEGTSNPNLYWYRQAAGRGLQLLFYSVGIGQISSEVPQNLSASRPQDRQFILSSKKLLLSDSGFYLCAWARGYTEAFFGQGTRLTVV.